These 5 T cell receptor beta chains share one sample of origin, sequenced in a study of shared clonotypes between healthy human individuals (dated by TCRdb to about 2020). Library preparation was by the immunoSEQ multiplex PCR assay. Drawn from immuneACCESS, this table holds only the in-frame rearrangements with V and J called that TCRdb kept. Clones are partly lost; checked studies trace under half to an unresolved V gene and leave the rest unexplained. Recorded for this sample are millions of clones; 95% of them occurred a single time. The ten top clones hold 0.1% to 0.15% of the sample. The source material was naive CD4+ T cells sorted from blood. The meaning of the sample's cell subset or site label: CD45RA+ positively selected. The receptors here all came from a man in his late teens or twenties in good health.

This clone was seen repeatedly, ten times or more. The V and J genes are TRBV27 and TRBJ1-6; no clear D. The V gene lost 1 base and the J gene lost 2 bases, with 6 bases spanning the gap. This CDR3 is 15 amino acids long. Germline loops: CDR1 MNHEY, CDR2 SMNVEV (reference sequence). The CDR3 region is CASSLYRTYNSPLHF. The CDR3 bases are TGTGCCAGCAGTTTATACCGAACCTATAATTCACCCCTCCACTTT.

V gene TRBV28 combines with J gene TRBJ2-2, with 7 bases that match TRBD2. After removal of 9 bases from V and 7 bases from J, the junction contained 5 bases not matched to a gene. In germline, CDR1 is MDHEN, CDR2 SYDVKM. This CDR3 spans 12 amino acids. The CDR3 DNA is TGTGCCAGTATTGGGAGGGTCGGGGAGCTGTTTTTT. Protein product: CASIGRVGELFF.

The rearrangement links TRBV5-1 to TRBJ2-7; 11 bases fit TRBD2. V lost 1 base and J lost 3; bases outside the gene matches: 6. Germline values: CDR1 SGHRS, CDR2 YFSETQ. This CDR3 has 16 amino acids. The DNA for the CDR3 is TGCGCCAGCAGCTTGTCGACTAGCGGGGTGAGCTACGAGCAGTACTTC. Amino acid sequence: CASSLSTSGVSYEQYF. Together with reference TRBV5-1 and TRBJ2-7, the CDR3 gives the full variable domain: KAGVTQTPRYLIKTRGQQVTLSCSPISGHRSVSWYQQTPGQGLQFLFEYFSETQRNKGNFPGRFSGRQFSNSRSEMNVSTLELGDSALYLCASSLSTSGVSYEQYFGPGTRLTVT.

V is TRBV4-1 and J is TRBJ1-3, with 7 bases lining up with TRBD1. The CDR3 covers 15 residues. The germline gives CDR1 MGHRA, CDR2 YSYEKL. V lost 3 bases, J lost 5 bases, and 7 bases stayed unmatched. CDR3 in amino acids: CASSQPTGLRNTIYF. CDR3 nucleotides: TGCGCCAGCAGCCAGCCGACAGGGTTGAGAAACACCATATATTTT.

The chain links TRBV6-4 to TRBJ1-1; 7 nucleotides line up with TRBD1. Germline V CDR1 and CDR2: MRHNA, SNTAGT. The length of the CDR3 is 18 residues. V shed 0 bases, J shed 6 bases, and the junction held 16 bases outside the gene matches. CDR3 in DNA: TGTGCCAGCAGTGACTCGATCAACCGACAGGGAAAGAGGGCTGAAGCTTTCTTT. It encodes CASSDSINRQGKRAEAFF.